This T cell receptor beta chain derives from a study of response to subunit inactivated influenza vaccine. Study-wide points: The authors proposed limited new T cell recruitment per seasonal influenza vaccination.

The V end lost 4 bases, the J end lost 0 bases, and 12 bases lay between the germline ends. Germline V gives CDR1 LGHDT, CDR2 YNNKEL (reference sequence). The CDR3 is made up of 16 amino acids. As regards this clonotype: As yet, its antigen is unknown.

Each CDR3 protein gets one entry after TCRdb re-called the RT-PCR reads with MiXCR. The data contain approximately 730,000 distinct CDR3 sequences, over 11% of them singletons. This specimen consisted of PBMCs from blood, obtained 14 to 15 days before vaccination. The source is a man aged 45-65 years who received an inactivated influenza vaccine. The chain carries TRBV3-1 and TRBJ1-4; D ambiguous. CDR3: CASSPRITATNEKLFF. The CDR3, as DNA: TGTGCCAGCAGCCCCCGGATTACAGCAACTAATGAAAAACTGTTTTTT.